The rows below give T cell receptor beta chains drawn from one sample of a study of blood T cell repertoires in COVID-19. Sequenced by immunoSEQ multiplex PCR; TCRdb stores in-frame clones only, minus some. The repertoire holds 150,000 or so clones, with around 84% as singletons. The sequencing input was peripheral blood. Receptors were obtained from a woman aged 45-65 years with COVID-19, enrolled during active disease. CDR3s include the opening cysteine and the closing phenylalanine or tryptophan. A D gene is named only where the DNA matches it firmly. A row's size may be missing; if present it is once, few, many or a size class.

D	J	V	length	size	DNA	CDR3
-	TRBJ2-1	TRBV10-3	15	-	TGTGCCATCAGTGAGAGAGGGAAAGGCGTGAATGAGCAGTTCTTC	CAISERGKGVNEQFF
-	TRBJ2-1	TRBV11-3	11	-	TGTGCCAGCAGCATTAACAATGAGCAGTTCTTC	CASSINNEQFF
TRBD1	TRBJ2-7	TRBV7-9	17	once	TGTGCCAGCAGCCACCTCCCGGGACAGAGTCCGGCCTACGAGCAGTACTTC	CASSHLPGQSPAYEQYF
-	TRBJ1-2	TRBV6-4	13	-	TGTGCCAGCAGCAACGGTAGGGGAGGTGGCTACACCTTC	CASSNGRGGGYTF
-	TRBJ1-5	TRBV5-3	15	few	TGTGCCAGAAGCTTGGCCGACAGCTGTACTCAGCCCCAGCATTTT	CARSLADSCTQPQHF
-	TRBJ2-1	TRBV11-3	15	-	TGTGCCAGCAGCTTAGGGGCAGACCCCTACAATGAGCAGTTCTTC	CASSLGADPYNEQFF
TRBD2	TRBJ2-3	TRBV7-2	15	-	TGTGCCAGCCTACCTCCGGGGGGGGACACAGATACGCAGTATTTT	CASLPPGGDTDTQYF
-	TRBJ2-1	TRBV20-1	15	-	TGCAGTGCTAGTGGAGGGACTTCATCCTACAATGAGCAGTTCTTC	CSASGGTSSYNEQFF
TRBD1	TRBJ1-5	TRBV5-4	13	-	TGTGCTTATGGCCGGGACAGTAATCAGCCCCAGCATTTT	CAYGRDSNQPQHF
TRBD2	TRBJ2-7	TRBV11-2	14	-	TGTGCCAGCAGCTACTCGGGAGGGGCCTCCGAGCAGTACTTC	CASSYSGGASEQYF
-	TRBJ1-1	TRBV2	14	-	TGTGCCAGCAGCCCAACTGGGGGCAACACTGAAGCTTTCTTT	CASSPTGGNTEAFF
TRBD2	TRBJ2-7	TRBV9	15	few	TGTGCCAGCAGCCCACTCCCAGCGGGGGCGGACGAGCAGTACTTC	CASSPLPAGADEQYF
TRBD2	TRBJ2-3	TRBV4-1	18	-	TGCGCCAGCAGCCAAGGAGTTAGCGGGGGGGCCGGGACAGATACGCAGTATTTT	CASSQGVSGGAGTDTQYF
-	TRBJ1-2	TRBV7-3	13	-	TGTGCCAGCAGCCCGGACGGGGAATATGGCTACACCTTC	CASSPDGEYGYTF
TRBD2	TRBJ2-7	TRBV6-1	17	-	TGTGCCAGCAGTGCTGGACTAGCGGGGGGACAATCTTACGAGCAGTACTTC	CASSAGLAGGQSYEQYF
-	TRBJ2-1	TRBV21-1	15	-	TGTGCCAGCAGCAAGCGGGGTTGCTCCTACAATGAGCAGTTCTTC	CASSKRGCSYNEQFF
-	TRBJ2-5	TRBV6-5	12	-	TGTGCCAGCAGTTACGGCAAAGAGACCCAGTACTTC	CASSYGKETQYF
TRBD2	TRBJ2-3	TRBV3-1/TRBV3-2	16	-	TGTGCCAGCAGCCATCAGCGGGGGGGTTATACAGATACGCAGTATTTT	CASSHQRGGYTDTQYF
TRBD1	TRBJ2-2	TRBV11-2	18	-	TGTGCCAGCAGCTTCGCCCTAACAGGGGCAGTGAACACCGGGGAGCTGTTTTTT	CASSFALTGAVNTGELFF
-	TRBJ2-1	TRBV13	12	few	TGTGCCAGCAGCTTTACGAGGAATGAGCAGTTCTTC	CASSFTRNEQFF
-	TRBJ1-3	TRBV11-3	13	-	TGTGCCACCTGGGCCCCTTCTGGAAACACCATATATTTT	CATWAPSGNTIYF
TRBD2	TRBJ2-5	TRBV10-3	14	-	TGTGCCATCAGTGGTGGACTAGCGGGGGAGACCCAGTACTTC	CAISGGLAGETQYF
TRBD1	TRBJ2-4	TRBV7-3	13	-	TGTGCCAGCAGCCGGGACAGGGGAAACATTCAGTACTTC	CASSRDRGNIQYF
TRBD1	TRBJ2-3	TRBV6-2/TRBV6-3	15	-	TGTGCCAGCAGTTACTCCGGGACAGGGGCCGATACGCAGTATTTT	CASSYSGTGADTQYF
TRBD1	TRBJ1-2	TRBV4-3	14	-	TGCGCCAGCAGCCCGGGACAGGGGGCGATCGGCTACACCTTC	CASSPGQGAIGYTF
-	TRBJ1-6	TRBV7-9	15	once	TGTGCCAGCAGCCCCGGGGGGGGACCAAATTCACCCCTCCACTTT	CASSPGGGPNSPLHF
-	TRBJ2-7	TRBV3-1/TRBV3-2	15	-	TGTGCCAGCAGCCAAGATCTAGGGCAGGGGAGCGAGCAGTACTTC	CASSQDLGQGSEQYF
TRBD1	TRBJ2-7	TRBV19	14	-	TGTGCCAGTAGTGAGACAGGGATACCCTACGAGCAGTACTTC	CASSETGIPYEQYF
-	TRBJ2-6	TRBV18	19	-	TGTGCCAGCTCACCACGGGGGAACCGGGGGGCCGGTGGGGCCAACGTCCTGACTTTC	CASSPRGNRGAGGANVLTF
-	TRBJ2-7	TRBV7-9	14	-	TGTGCCAGCAGCTTTAGAATGGGGGCCCACGAGCAGTACTTC	CASSFRMGAHEQYF
TRBD2	TRBJ2-3	TRBV5-1	22	-	TGCGCCAGCAGCTTGGCAGCTAGGACTAGCGGGGGCCAAACGCATAACACAGATACGCAGTATTTT	CASSLAARTSGGQTHNTDTQYF
TRBD1	TRBJ2-7	TRBV18	13	-	TGTGCCAGCTCACCGGACAGGGTCGCCGAGCAGTACTTC	CASSPDRVAEQYF
TRBD2	TRBJ2-3	TRBV30	14	-	TGTGCCTGGAGGACTAGCGGGGCGGGGGATACGCAGTATTTT	CAWRTSGAGDTQYF
TRBD1	TRBJ2-6	TRBV6-5	16	-	TGTGCCAGCAGTTTCCAGGGGGCTACGGGGGCCAACGTCCTGACTTTC	CASSFQGATGANVLTF
-	TRBJ1-4	TRBV18	16	-	TGTGCCAGCTCACCACGAGGGCTTGATGCTAATGAAAAACTGTTTTTT	CASSPRGLDANEKLFF
TRBD2	TRBJ2-1	TRBV7-6	17	-	TGTGCCAGCAGCCCCCGGACTAGCGGGGGGGCCTACAATGAGCAGTTCTTC	CASSPRTSGGAYNEQFF
-	TRBJ1-1	TRBV3-1/TRBV3-2	15	-	TGTGCCAGCAGCCAAGAGGCAGGGTTGAACACTGAAGCTTTCTTT	CASSQEAGLNTEAFF
TRBD2	TRBJ2-3	TRBV10-3	13	once	TGTGCCGCGACCGGGACTAGCGGGGATACGCAGTATTTT	CAATGTSGDTQYF
TRBD2	TRBJ2-3	TRBV7-2	18	once	TGTGCCAGCACCCCAGGCCCCAGCGGGGGCCGTGGCACAGATACGCAGTATTTT	CASTPGPSGGRGTDTQYF
TRBD1	TRBJ2-2	TRBV19	16	-	TGTGCCAGTATCAGGGGGACAGGGGGCTCTACCGGGGAGCTGTTTTTT	CASIRGTGGSTGELFF
TRBD2	TRBJ2-3	TRBV10-3	16	-	TGTGCCATCAGTACCGCCGCGGGGGGTGTAACAGATACGCAGTATTTT	CAISTAAGGVTDTQYF
-	TRBJ1-4	TRBV30	13	-	TGTGCCTGGAGTCCCCCCGCGGGGGAAAAACTGTTTTTT	CAWSPPAGEKLFF
-	TRBJ1-2	TRBV6-6	16	once	TGTGCCAGCAGTCGAATAGGGGAGATAGGGGGCTATGGCTACACCTTC	CASSRIGEIGGYGYTF
TRBD1	TRBJ2-5	TRBV24-1	13	-	TGTGCCACCAGTGTGACAGGGGGAGAGACCCAGTACTTC	CATSVTGGETQYF
TRBD2	TRBJ2-3	TRBV6-5	14	-	TGTGCCAGCAGCGCGGGGGTGATCACAGATACGCAGTATTTT	CASSAGVITDTQYF
-	TRBJ2-3	TRBV3-1/TRBV3-2	13	-	TGTGCCAGCAGCCAACCTAGCACAGATACGCAGTATTTT	CASSQPSTDTQYF
-	TRBJ2-1	TRBV19	15	few	TGTGCCAGTAGTGCTAGCTTGAGCTCCTACAATGAGCAGTTCTTC	CASSASLSSYNEQFF
-	TRBJ1-3	TRBV12-5	14	-	TGTGCTAGTGGTTTATATGGGGCGGGAAACACCATATATTTT	CASGLYGAGNTIYF
TRBD2	TRBJ2-3	TRBV2	17	few	TGTGCCAGCAGTACTACTCCAGCGGGGGGCCTCACAGATACGCAGTATTTT	CASSTTPAGGLTDTQYF
TRBD2	TRBJ2-3	TRBV6-5	15	-	TGTGCCAGCCGTTCCGGGGGGGGCCTCACAGATACGCAGTATTTT	CASRSGGGLTDTQYF
TRBD1	TRBJ2-7	TRBV2	17	-	TGTGCCAGCAGTGAAGCGCGGGGACAGGGGGCGCCGAACGAGCAGTACTTC	CASSEARGQGAPNEQYF
-	TRBJ1-2	TRBV11-2	13	few	TGTGCCAGCAGCTCGAGACTAGTCTATGGCTACACCTTC	CASSSRLVYGYTF
-	TRBJ1-1	TRBV2	14	-	TGTGCCAGCAGTGAAAGCGGGGCGAGCACTGAAGCTTTCTTT	CASSESGASTEAFF
-	TRBJ1-1	TRBV5-1	14	-	TGCGCCAGCTTCCAGGGCCCCTCTAACACTGAAGCTTTCTTT	CASFQGPSNTEAFF
TRBD1	TRBJ2-3	TRBV7-2	15	-	TGTGCCAGCAGGCAAGACAGGGGGCGCACAGATACGCAGTATTTT	CASRQDRGRTDTQYF
-	TRBJ2-5	TRBV27	13	-	TGTGCCAGCAGTTTATCGTCGGGTTGGGCCCAGTACTTC	CASSLSSGWAQYF